This T cell receptor beta chain was observed in a study of blood T cell repertoires in COVID-19. V dropped 0 bases and J dropped 2; count of bases not matched to a gene: 3. The CDR3 spans 15 residues. Per the germline V gene, CDR1 is SEHNR and CDR2 is FQNEAQ (reference sequence). TCRdb's copy holds only in-frame clones and misses some; the assay was immunoSEQ multiplex PCR. The data contain around 180,000 clones, 70% to 85% of them singletons. The specimen sequenced was peripheral blood. The clonotype was recovered from a woman under 40 with acute or convalescent COVID-19. The rearrangement uses TRBV7-9 and TRBJ2-7, with 8 nucleotides matching TRBD1. Here the CDR3 reads CASSLAGTGAYEQYF. The DNA for the CDR3 is TGTGCCAGCAGCTTAGCCGGGACAGGTGCCTACGAGCAGTACTTC.